In its sample, the clone carrying this T cell receptor (beta chain) was seen once. The antigen remains undetermined. This record comes from a study of cytomegalovirus exposure and HLA in healthy donors. Researchers ran the PCR with 60 Vbeta and 13 Jbeta primers. Here immunoSEQ multiplex PCR was the method, and the copy in TCRdb shows in-frame clones only, minus some. The sample holds around 170,000 clones, around three quarters seen once. General observations from the study: Common viral pathogens seemed to be connected with several of the most significant clusters, according to a later analysis. Cytomegalovirus association was listed for roughly 160 TCR beta chains. Rarity held for most TCR sequences, but there were some public TCRs that occurred in many donors. Highly shared variants forming one cluster were likely a sequencing artifact.

The clonotype comes from a woman in her twenties or thirties in good health and CMV-seropositive. The sample taken for sequencing was PBMCs.

This chain's CDR3 is CASSQGNRGTDNEQFF. The DNA of the CDR3 is TGCGCCAGCAGCCAAGGGAACAGGGGGACGGACAATGAGCAGTTCTTC. The chain recombines TRBV4-3 with TRBJ2-1, with TRBD1 identical over 8 bases. The CDR3 has 16 amino acids. Losses at the gene ends were 1 base for V and 5 bases for J; bases not matched to a gene: 7. Per the germline V gene, CDR1 is LGHNA and CDR2 is YSLEER.